This entry lists 14 T cell receptor beta chains sequenced from one sample in a study of blood T cell repertoires in COVID-19. The data were produced by immunoSEQ multiplex PCR, yet TCRdb's version contains in-frame clones alone and is incomplete. This repertoire shows about 74,000 clones, 70% to 90% found once; its top ten account for roughly 3%. What was sequenced was peripheral blood. The receptors shown here come from a man aged 70 or older with active or convalescent COVID-19.

This chain joins TRBV27 and TRBJ2-3; 13 nucleotides agree with TRBD2. Per germline, CDR1 MNHEY and CDR2 SMNVEV (reference sequence). The V gene end was trimmed by 7 bases and the J gene end by 5 bases; junction bases not matched to a gene: 9. The CDR3 length is 16 residues. The CDR3 loop reads CASKRIGLAGVDTQYF. DNA for the CDR3: TGTGCCAGCAAAAGGATTGGACTAGCGGGAGTAGATACGCAGTATTTT.

This sequence joins TRBV28 and TRBJ1-2; D is unclear. V gave up 6 bases and J gave up 1 base, with 12 bases separating them. The germline V gene has CDR1 MDHEN and CDR2 SYDVKM. CDR3 length: 14 residues. The CDR3 region is CASSVPTYNYGYTF. In nucleotides, the CDR3 is TGTGCCAGCAGCGTCCCAACCTATAACTATGGCTACACCTTC.

This rearrangement joins TRBV24-1 to TRBJ2-3, with 12 bases lining up with TRBD2. The germline CDR1 and CDR2 sequences are KGHDR and SFDVKD. CDR3 length: 18 amino acids. V trimming: 4 bases; J trimming: 4 bases; junction bases outside the gene matches: 11. The CDR3: CATSERGLAGNAPDTQYF. The CDR3 nucleotides are TGTGCCACCAGTGAGCGAGGACTAGCGGGGAACGCGCCAGATACGCAGTATTTT.

The genes are TRBV7-2 and TRBJ1-1, with a weak D call TRBD1 (5 bases). CDR1 and CDR2 from the germline V gene are SGHTA and FQGNSA. This CDR3 region has 14 residues. V was trimmed by 1 base and J by 7 bases, leaving 13 bases between them. Here the CDR3 reads CASSLGRRGGEAFF. The DNA of the CDR3 is TGTGCCAGCAGCTTAGGGCGGAGGGGCGGTGAAGCTTTCTTT.

The chain links TRBV19 to TRBJ2-2; 10 nucleotides line up with TRBD2. The V gene end was trimmed by 7 bases and the J gene end by 8 bases; junction bases not matched to a gene: 10. Germline V gene sequence: CDR1 LNHDA, CDR2 SQIVND (reference sequence). This CDR3 has 15 residues. The CDR3 bases are TGTGCCAGTAACGGTTTAGCGGGAGGCGTAGGGGAGCTGTTTTTT. Protein sequence: CASNGLAGGVGELFF.

This chain joins TRBV7-2 and TRBJ2-7; D ambiguous. Trimming left V 2 bases short and J 1 base short, with 6 bases between. From germline, CDR1 is SGHTA and CDR2 FQGNSA. CDR3 length equals 13 residues. CDR3 DNA sequence: TGTGCCAGCAGCTTACTGCAGTCCTACGAGCAGTACTTC. Translation gives CASSLLQSYEQYF.

The rearrangement links TRBV30 to TRBJ1-2; 7 bases are shared with TRBD1. CDR3 length: 15 residues. The V and J ends lost 0 bases and 5 bases, in that order; junction bases with no gene match: 9. Germline V gene sequence: CDR1 GTSNPN, CDR2 SVGIG (reference sequence). This CDR3 is CAWSVRGRGWYGYTF. The CDR3 DNA sequence: TGTGCCTGGAGTGTTAGGGGGCGAGGGTGGTATGGCTACACCTTC.

J is TRBJ2-1 and V is TRBV10-3, with 9 positions matching TRBD2. V lost 0 bases to trimming and J lost 4 bases; unmatched junction nucleotides: 7. Germline CDR1 reads ENHRY; CDR2 reads SYGVKD. There are 17 residues in the CDR3. CDR3 sequence: CAISESTSGLSYNEQFF. CDR3 DNA sequence: TGTGCCATCAGTGAGTCGACTAGCGGACTCTCTTACAATGAGCAGTTCTTC.

The chain employs TRBV11-3 and TRBJ2-7; maybe TRBD2 (5 bases). The V gene's germline CDR1 is SGHNT and CDR2 YENEEA. The CDR3 contains 16 residues. The V gene lost 1 base and the J gene lost 6 bases, with 19 bases spanning the gap. The CDR3 nucleotides read TGTGCCAGCAGCTTAGTGGCCCCCATGGGAGTATGCGAGCAGTACTTC. Residues: CASSLVAPMGVCEQYF.

This clone was recorded only once. V and J are TRBV24-1 and TRBJ2-3, with D possibly TRBD2 on 5 matching bases. Trimming stripped 3 bases from V and 2 bases from J, with 8 bases between. The CDR3 spans 14 residues. Germline V gene data show CDR1 as KGHDR and CDR2 as SFDVKD. The CDR3 loop is CATSDSGPTDTQYF. The CDR3 DNA sequence: TGTGCCACCAGTGATAGCGGTCCCACAGATACGCAGTATTTT.

This clone was recorded once. The genes are TRBV4-1 and TRBJ2-5; 8 nucleotides align to TRBD2. J gave up 5 bases and V 4 bases, and 15 bases lay outside the gene matches. The CDR3 covers 17 residues. CDR1 MGHRA and CDR2 YSYEKL come from the germline V gene. CDR3 sequence reads: CASSPLGGELGWETQYF. The DNA of the CDR3 is TGCGCCAGCAGCCCTCTCGGGGGGGAGCTAGGCTGGGAGACCCAGTACTTC.

The chain recombines TRBV5-1 with TRBJ2-1; TRBD2 aligns across 8 bases. Germline values: CDR1 SGHRS, CDR2 YFSETQ. This CDR3 spans 15 amino acids. The V and J ends lost 2 bases and 4 bases, in that order; junction bases with no gene match: 5. CDR3 coding DNA: TGCGCCAGCAGCTTTCCCGGCGGGGGGTACAATGAGCAGTTCTTC. Its protein is CASSFPGGGYNEQFF.

This clone was counted a single time. This rearrangement joins TRBV28 to TRBJ2-2; no firm D call. The V and J ends lost 1 base and 8 bases respectively, with 5 bases between them. This CDR3 spans 12 amino acids. The germline V gene encodes CDR1 MDHEN and CDR2 SYDVKM. The CDR3 nucleotides are TGTGCCAGCAGTTTATTACTAGGGGAGCTGTTTTTT. Amino acid sequence: CASSLLLGELFF.

The chain links TRBV5-4 to TRBJ2-1, with D possibly TRBD2 on 7 matching bases. The germline gives CDR1 SGHNT, CDR2 YYREEE (reference sequence). The CDR3 runs to 16 residues. Trimming removed 4 bases at V and 1 base at J, with 15 bases between. CDR3 nucleotide sequence: TGTGCCAGCAGCCCAAGGGGGGGAAGGTCCTACAATGAGCAGTTCTTC. This translates into CASSPRGGRSYNEQFF. The full variable domain, in which reference TRBV5-4 and TRBJ2-1 provide the parts outside the CDR3, is ETGVTQSPTHLIKTRGQQVTLRCSSQSGHNTVSWYQQALGQGPQFIFQYYREEENGRGNFPPRFSGLQFPNYSSELNVNALELDDSALYLCASSPRGGRSYNEQFFGPGTRLTVL.